The present T cell receptor (beta chain) was sequenced within a study of patients and donors after allogeneic stem cell transplantation. In TCRdb, the RT-PCR reads were re-called with MiXCR into one record per CDR3 protein. The sample includes some 150,000 distinct CDR3 sequences, 37% of them seen just once. Losses at the gene ends were 9 bases for V and 3 bases for J; bases not matched to a gene: 4. The CDR3 has 13 residues. CDR1 and CDR2 from the germline V gene are ENHRY and SYGVKD. This clonotype was detected only a few times. The clonotype comes from a human donor who was either an allogeneic HSCT recipient or a stem cell or donor lymphocyte infusion donor (not recorded which). It is not recorded whose cells these are; they may come from a transplant donor. Sequencing was performed on blood, either unsorted or a sorted T cell fraction (not recorded which). The genes are TRBV10-3 and TRBJ2-1; 8 bases are shared with TRBD2. CDR3 region: CAMAAGGYNEQFF. CDR3 coding DNA: TGTGCCATGGCCGCGGGGGGCTACAATGAGCAGTTCTTC.